This T cell receptor (beta chain) was recorded in a study of early T cells in non-severe SARS-CoV-2 infection (dated by TCRdb to about 2021). The study in broad terms: Because TCR sequencing relied on bulk RNA taken from unsorted whole blood, pairing of alpha and beta chains was not possible.

The paper's findings and limits, for the study overall: Matching against VDJdb was skewed toward anti-spike CD8 responses, likely underestimated virus-specific expansions, and missed private and CD4 specificities.

This was a case-control study nested in a cohort of healthcare workers in London, UK, who had nasopharyngeal swab PCR tests and blood samples taken every week. Between 23 and 31 March 2020, the week of the UK lockdown, healthcare workers were enrolled and then followed up weekly for as long as 16 weeks. This clonotype was picked up a small number of times. Its antigen is currently not known. No much larger clone exists at a distance of one base, and base qualities are not known. Receptors were amplified or captured by 5' RACE. Sequencing instrument: NextSeq 500. To correct for sequencing error and PCR bias, the TCR library protocol tagged individual cDNA molecules with unique molecular identifiers. Sequencing covered both TCR alpha and beta chains, and within each sample the abundances of alpha and beta sequences were tightly co-correlated. Turning to the authors' computational methods: Decombinator V4 was used to annotate the V gene, J gene and CDR3 of the TCR sequences. TCRs were defined as expanded if a significant change between any two time points was detected under a Poisson model with p below 0.0001. TCR abundances were normalised to the total number of TCRs sequenced per sample and expressed as counts per million. MAIT TCRs were defined by TRAV1-2 paired with TRAJ12, TRAJ20 or TRAJ33, and iNKT TCRs by TRAV10 paired with TRAJ18. VDJdb, accessed 1 November 2021, was searched for CMV, EBV and SARS-CoV-2 annotated TCRs, excluding TCRs annotated for multiple antigens. TCRdb reworked the public reads: Q25 trimming with fastp, MiXCR clone assembly, productive beta chains retained. Each CDR3 protein appears once, grouped with its most common genes and DNA. The V and J calls here are based on TCRdb, not the publication. Within this sample are about 83,000 distinct CDR3 sequences, with 8% to 13% of them counted one time only. 7% to 9% of the sample belongs to the ten largest clones.

V trim: 5 bases; J trim: 3 bases; unmatched bases: 9. CDR1 is given as SQVTM and CDR2 as ANQGSEA, both from the germline V gene. Taken from cysteine to phenylalanine, the CDR3 has 15 residues. Only CDR3 DNA remains: 45 bases, in frame from the first base. Sequenced here: whole blood, sampled at baseline. The V gene is TRBV29-1 and the J gene is TRBJ2-3; TRBD2 aligns with 9 central bases. The receptor comes from an adult who was a healthcare worker with PCR-confirmed SARS-CoV-2 infection or an uninfected control (not recorded which). The nucleotide sequence reads TGCAGCGTTCGGCCTAGCGGGATAGGGACAGATACGCAGTATTTT. Its protein reads: CSVRPSGIGTDTQYF.